This T cell receptor (beta chain) came from a study of blood T cell repertoires in COVID-19. Study in general: Specimens from acute and convalescent COVID-19 originated in the United States, Italy and Spain.

This clone was seen a few times. V was shortened by 6 bases and J by 0 bases, with 12 bases between the two germline ends. CDR1 and CDR2 (germline): MRHNA, SNTAGT. This CDR3 spans 15 amino acids. Original analysis: From reference gene primer amplification, estimates of nucleated cell counts were derived. The repertoire was sequenced with immunoSEQ multiplex PCR; TCRdb's copy has only in-frame clones and lacks some. From that table come the V and J calls and clone size; the DNA was used to work out D and trimming. The sample lists tens of thousands of clones; roughly 80% were seen once. V is TRBV6-4 and J is TRBJ1-5; no clear D gene. The TCR comes from a woman older than 75 with acute or convalescent COVID-19. The source material was peripheral blood. CDR3 protein: CASSPTGDSNQPQHF. The DNA of the CDR3 is TGTGCCAGCAGCCCTACCGGAGATAGCAATCAGCCCCAGCATTTT.